This is a list of T cell receptor beta chains from one sample in a study of blood T cell repertoires in COVID-19. Sequencing was performed with immunoSEQ multiplex PCR; in TCRdb, only in-frame clones are kept and a portion is missing. The sample carries some 180,000 clones, around 83% recorded once. Sequencing was performed on peripheral blood. The receptors were sampled from a woman in her seventies who had recovered from COVID-19. Each CDR3 is given with its conserved first and last residue. D genes are given only for firm matches. Clone size is stated in some rows and not others, as once, few, many or a class when expanded.

D gene	clone size	V gene	J gene	CDR3 protein	CDR3 DNA
TRBD1	NA	TRBV2	TRBJ1-2	CASSEDVRGQDYGYTF	TGTGCCAGCAGTGAAGACGTAAGGGGACAGGACTATGGCTACACCTTC
TRBD2	NA	TRBV3-1/TRBV3-2	TRBJ2-7	CASSQAGGGGAEQYF	TGTGCCAGCAGCCAAGCCGGGGGCGGGGGGGCCGAGCAGTACTTC
TRBD2	NA	TRBV3-1/TRBV3-2	TRBJ2-3	CASSQGPLAGGAQYF	TGTGCCAGCAGCCAGGGCCCCTTAGCGGGGGGTGCGCAGTATTTT
TRBD1	NA	TRBV10-3	TRBJ1-5	CAISEGDRGIQPQHF	TGTGCCATCAGTGAGGGGGACAGGGGGATTCAGCCCCAGCATTTT
TRBD1	NA	TRBV9	TRBJ2-1	CASSVSWDSYYNEQFF	TGTGCCAGCAGCGTTTCCTGGGACAGTTATTACAATGAGCAGTTCTTC
NA	NA	TRBV18	TRBJ2-3	CASSPEDTQYF	TGTGCCAGCTCACCCGAGGATACGCAGTATTTT
TRBD2	NA	TRBV5-1	TRBJ2-3	CASGAGLAGPGTQYF	TGCGCCAGCGGCGCGGGACTAGCTGGGCCGGGTACGCAGTATTTT
NA	NA	TRBV7-3	TRBJ2-2	CASSLTQTHGTGELFF	TGTGCCAGCAGCTTAACGCAGACACACGGCACCGGGGAGCTGTTTTTT
NA	NA	TRBV5-1	TRBJ2-1	CASAGTANDNEQFF	TGCGCCAGCGCCGGGACTGCGAATGACAATGAGCAGTTCTTC
TRBD2	NA	TRBV10-1	TRBJ2-3	CASPPQRGVADTQYF	TGCGCCAGCCCACCCCAGCGGGGGGTGGCAGATACGCAGTATTTT
NA	NA	TRBV5-4	TRBJ1-5	CASSFGGNQPQHF	TGTGCCAGCAGTTTTGGCGGGAATCAGCCCCAGCATTTT
NA	NA	TRBV5-6	TRBJ2-7	CASSLLSPYEQYF	TGTGCCAGCAGCCTGCTGAGTCCCTACGAGCAGTACTTC
NA	once	TRBV19	TRBJ1-1	CATLPTALNTEAFF	TGTGCCACCCTTCCGACAGCGTTGAACACTGAAGCTTTCTTT
NA	NA	TRBV9	TRBJ2-2	CASSVGGTGELFF	TGTGCCAGCAGCGTCGGCGGCACCGGGGAGCTGTTTTTT
NA	few	TRBV20-1	TRBJ2-7	CSASGLVGGYEQYF	TGCAGTGCTAGTGGGTTAGTCGGGGGCTACGAGCAGTACTTC
TRBD1	NA	TRBV25-1	TRBJ2-7	CASSEGQGGPYEQYF	TGTGCCAGCAGTGAGGGACAGGGGGGACCCTACGAGCAGTACTTC
TRBD2	NA	TRBV5-8	TRBJ2-5	CASSLGVAGVGGETQYF	TGTGCCAGCAGCCTTGGGGTAGCGGGAGTTGGCGGAGAGACCCAGTACTTC
NA	NA	TRBV5-1	TRBJ1-4	CASSLGGGLGEKLFF	TGCGCCAGCAGCTTGGGCGGGGGGCTCGGTGAAAAACTGTTTTTT
TRBD1	few	TRBV19	TRBJ1-2	CASRTGTGVGYTF	TGTGCCAGTAGAACCGGGACAGGGGTCGGCTACACCTTC
NA	NA	TRBV12-3/TRBV12-4	TRBJ1-2	CASSLGLYGYTF	TGTGCCAGCAGTTTAGGACTATATGGCTACACCTTC
NA	NA	TRBV4-2	TRBJ2-5	CASSQAASRGQKETQYF	TGTGCCAGCAGCCAAGCCGCCTCGAGAGGACAAAAAGAGACCCAGTACTTC
TRBD2	NA	TRBV24-1	TRBJ2-1	CATSDPGLARGEQFF	TGTGCCACCAGTGACCCGGGACTAGCCCGCGGTGAGCAGTTCTTC
NA	NA	TRBV28	TRBJ2-3	CASSLGGSTDTQYF	TGTGCCAGCAGTTTGGGGGGTAGCACAGATACGCAGTATTTT
NA	NA	TRBV29-1	TRBJ2-7	CSGGRGYEQYF	TGCAGTGGCGGACGGGGATACGAGCAGTACTTC
NA	NA	TRBV5-6	TRBJ1-2	CASSLVVAGGYGYTF	TGTGCCAGCAGCTTGGTGGTAGCGGGCGGCTATGGCTACACCTTC
TRBD1	NA	TRBV4-1	TRBJ1-2	CASSQGGQGVYGYTF	TGCGCCAGCAGCCAAGGTGGACAGGGCGTCTATGGCTACACCTTC
NA	NA	TRBV5-6	TRBJ1-2	CASSLAPGVSFGYTF	TGTGCCAGCAGCTTGGCCCCAGGGGTCTCGTTTGGCTACACCTTC
NA	NA	TRBV6-8	TRBJ2-5	CASSPSSGDQETQYF	TGTGCCAGCAGCCCCTCTTCGGGGGATCAAGAGACCCAGTACTTC
NA	NA	TRBV19	TRBJ1-1	CASSIGRGGEAFF	TGTGCCAGTAGTATCGGCAGGGGCGGTGAAGCTTTCTTT